Described below is a single T cell receptor beta chain sequence and its context. The data derive from a study of blood T cell repertoires in COVID-19. As for the study in general: Collection of acute and convalescent COVID-19 samples took place in the United States, Italy and Spain. From T cells, B-cell-depleted T cells, or PBMCs came the material, which was cDNA or gDNA.

V lost 4 bases and J 4 bases, leaving 17 bases between the germline ends. The CDR3 totals 17 residues. Germline V gene data show CDR1 as LGHNA and CDR2 as YNFKEQ. Assay: immunoSEQ multiplex PCR; the TCRdb copy retains only in-frame clones and omits some. The sample holds more than 110,000 clones; more than 80% are singletons and the top ten take under 9.5%. Sequencing was done on a sample of peripheral blood. The chain joins TRBV4-2 to TRBJ2-6; maybe TRBD2 (6 bases). The receptor was derived from a woman older than 75 in a cohort sampled during active or convalescent COVID-19. Written as DNA, the CDR3 is TGTGCCAGCAGCCCCCCGGTTGGGGGACTGGGGGCCAACGTCCTGACTTTC. Protein product: CASSPPVGGLGANVLTF.